The entry that follows covers one TCR beta chain sequence. The antigen is unknown. The data were produced by immunoSEQ multiplex PCR, yet TCRdb's version contains in-frame clones alone and is incomplete. The table has more than 80,000 clones, approximately 84% seen once; the top ten hold roughly a tenth. V was trimmed by 6 bases and J by 7 bases, leaving 15 bases between them. There are 13 residues in the CDR3. Germline V CDR1 and CDR2: MNHNY, SVGAGI (reference sequence). These data come from a study of T cell responses to AZD1222 COVID-19 vaccine. Study-wide points: Regions 160-218 and 743-854 dominated among vaccine-associated CD4 TCRs spanning spike. Repertoires were collected only later (after the peak T cell response had occurred). Clonal diversity may have been underestimated, and the donors were mostly white British, with more females than males.

This chain links TRBV6-6 with TRBJ1-1; the D gene is possibly TRBD1 (5 bases). This clonotype originated in an adult in good health. Sample: peripheral blood, taken on day 0 of AZD1222 vaccination. The CDR3 here is CASSSGGGVEAFF. The CDR3 bases are TGTGCCAGCAGCAGCGGGGGAGGGGTTGAAGCTTTCTTT.